Listed below are T cell receptor beta chains from one sample, sequenced in a study of early T cells in non-severe SARS-CoV-2 infection. MiXCR, run by TCRdb on the 5' RACE reads, gives a single entry per CDR3 protein. The repertoire holds 84,000 or so distinct CDR3 sequences, about 12% seen once, with roughly 3% in the top ten. Sequencing was done on a sample of whole blood. These receptors were taken from an adult who was a healthcare worker with PCR-confirmed SARS-CoV-2 infection or an uninfected control (not recorded which). Each CDR3 is given with its conserved first and last residue. Each record gives: J gene, V gene, clone size, D gene, CDR3 protein, CDR3 DNA. A D gene is named only where the DNA matches it firmly. The size of a clone is reported for some rows only, either as once, few or many, or as a class for expanded clones.

J: TRBJ2-7
V: TRBV2
size: many
D: -
CDR3: CASTRTVAYEQYF
DNA: TGTGCCAGCACCCGGACAGTAGCTTACGAGCAGTACTTC

J: TRBJ2-4
V: TRBV12-3/TRBV12-4
size: -
D: TRBD2
CDR3: CASSFRTSGSKNIQYF
DNA: TGTGCCAGCAGTTTCCGGACTAGCGGGAGTAAAAACATTCAGTACTTC

J: TRBJ2-1
V: TRBV5-1
size: -
D: -
CDR3: CASSAEPGNEQFF
DNA: TGCGCCAGCAGCGCAGAACCAGGCAATGAGCAGTTCTTC

J: TRBJ1-6
V: TRBV6-6
size: -
D: -
CDR3: CASSYSETDNSPLHF
DNA: TGTGCCAGCAGTTATTCAGAGACGGACAATTCACCCCTCCACTTT

J: TRBJ1-2
V: TRBV18
size: -
D: -
CDR3: CASSPPDRNYGYTF
DNA: TGTGCCAGCTCACCACCGGACAGAAACTATGGCTACACCTTC

J: TRBJ2-1
V: TRBV12-3/TRBV12-4
size: -
D: TRBD2
CDR3: CASSFPPAGGRNEQFF
DNA: TGTGCCAGCAGTTTCCCCCCAGCGGGAGGGCGGAATGAGCAGTTCTTC

J: TRBJ2-7
V: TRBV7-9
size: -
D: -
CDR3: CASSLAGASSYEQYF
DNA: TGTGCCAGCAGCTTAGCGGGGGCTAGCTCCTACGAGCAGTACTTC

J: TRBJ1-5
V: TRBV7-9
size: many
D: -
CDR3: CASSHEQGNQPQHF
DNA: TGTGCCAGCAGTCACGAGCAGGGCAATCAGCCCCAGCATTTT

J: TRBJ2-7
V: TRBV6-5
size: many
D: -
CDR3: CASSYSGGAQYF
DNA: TGTGCCAGCAGTTACTCGGGGGGCGCGCAGTACTTC

J: TRBJ1-1
V: TRBV3-1
size: many
D: -
CDR3: CASSPYREGVDAFF
DNA: TGCGCCAGCAGCCCCTACCGCGAGGGGGTAGACGCTTTCTTT

J: TRBJ2-1
V: TRBV20-1
size: many
D: -
CDR3: CSARDRPLARYEQFF
DNA: TGCAGTGCTAGAGATCGACCGCTGGCCCGCTATGAGCAGTTCTTC

J: TRBJ2-5
V: TRBV11-3
size: few
D: -
CDR3: CASSQGTNQETQYF
DNA: TGTGCCAGCAGCCAAGGGACAAACCAAGAGACCCAGTACTTC

J: TRBJ2-4
V: TRBV11-2
size: many
D: -
CDR3: CASTLISGRVRNIQYF
DNA: TGTGCCAGCACCTTAATATCGGGCAGGGTACGAAACATTCAGTACTTC

J: TRBJ2-1
V: TRBV12-3/TRBV12-4
size: many
D: TRBD2
CDR3: CASILAGYNEQFF
DNA: TGTGCCAGCATTCTAGCGGGGTACAATGAGCAGTTCTTC

J: TRBJ1-4
V: TRBV9
size: -
D: TRBD1
CDR3: CASSIRDRGEKLFF
DNA: TGTGCCAGCAGCATCCGGGACAGGGGAGAAAAACTGTTTTTT

J: TRBJ2-1
V: TRBV20-1
size: many
D: -
CDR3: CSARGRGPYNEQFF
DNA: TGCAGTGCTAGAGGGAGGGGGCCCTACAATGAGCAGTTCTTC

J: TRBJ1-2
V: TRBV5-1
size: many
D: -
CDR3: CASSPATGNGYTF
DNA: TGCGCCAGCAGCCCAGCTACAGGGAATGGCTACACCTTC

J: TRBJ2-7
V: TRBV6-1
size: many
D: -
CDR3: CASSLPTGQPYEQYF
DNA: TGTGCCAGCAGTCTCCCGACTGGACAGCCCTACGAGCAGTACTTC

J: TRBJ2-7
V: TRBV11-1
size: -
D: -
CDR3: CASSYWDGTYEQYF
DNA: TGTGCCAGCAGCTATTGGGACGGAACCTACGAGCAGTACTTC

J: TRBJ2-2
V: TRBV19
size: many
D: TRBD2
CDR3: CASRPIAGSGTGELFF
DNA: TGTGCCAGTAGACCCATAGCGGGATCGGGCACCGGGGAGCTGTTTTTT

J: TRBJ2-7
V: TRBV5-6
size: -
D: TRBD1
CDR3: CASSRGTAYEQYF
DNA: TGTGCCAGCAGTAGAGGGACAGCCTACGAGCAGTACTTC

J: TRBJ2-7
V: TRBV10-2
size: many
D: -
CDR3: CATVGTDSYEQYF
DNA: TGCGCCACCGTCGGGACGGACTCCTACGAGCAGTACTTC

J: TRBJ1-1
V: TRBV21-1
size: few
D: -
CDR3: CASSLLNPAPNTEAFF
DNA: TGTGCCAGCAGCCTTCTAAACCCGGCCCCGAACACTGAAGCTTTCTTT

J: TRBJ2-7
V: TRBV28
size: -
D: TRBD1
CDR3: CASSLGRGHPPEYF
DNA: TGTGCCAGCAGTTTGGGCAGGGGGCATCCCCCGGAATACTTC